The sequence of this TCR beta chain was determined in a study of T cells in localized non-small cell lung cancer. Study findings and constraints: Sequencing was limited to one tumor region, leaving the possibility of heterogeneity open.

To note about this clone: The antigen is undetermined.

This CDR3 is 15 amino acids long. V lost 2 bases to trimming and J lost 8 bases; unmatched junction nucleotides: 7. The germline V gene encodes CDR1 SNHLY and CDR2 FYNNEI. Profiled with immunoSEQ multiplex PCR; TCRdb holds only in-frame clones, not every one. The sample contains tens of thousands of clones, about 83% of which appear only once. The rearrangement joins TRBV2 to TRBJ1-2; 11 bases line up with TRBD1. Sequenced here: peripheral blood, sampled before any cancer treatment. This sequence originates from a man aged 40-75 years with stage I lung adenocarcinoma. DNA of the CDR3: TGTGCCAGCAGTGAACTCGGACAGGGGGCAAACGGCTACACCTTC. Its protein is CASSELGQGANGYTF. The full variable domain, in which reference TRBV2 and TRBJ1-2 provide the parts outside the CDR3, is EPEVTQTPSHQVTQMGQEVILRCVPISNHLYFYWYRQILGQKVEFLVSFYNNEISEKSEIFDDQFSVERPDGSNFTLKIRSTKLEDSAMYFCASSELGQGANGYTFGSGTRLTVV.